These T cell receptor beta chains were read from a single sample in a study of pediatric ulcerative colitis. Data came from immunoSEQ multiplex PCR; TCRdb stores just in-frame clones and leaves some out. The repertoire has 15,000 to 20,000 clones, roughly 70% of them found once; the top ten carry 3.4%. The source material was gut tissue. Source of these receptors: a girl between 10 and 17 years old with moderate ulcerative colitis. CDR3s include the opening cysteine and the closing phenylalanine or tryptophan. The D gene is left open where the match is weak. The size entry is marked missing in some rows and otherwise reads once, few, many or a size class.

V	J	D	size	CDR3	DNA
TRBV7-9	TRBJ2-7	TRBD1	-	CASSSSPWPGQNSYEQYF	TGTGCCAGCAGCTCGTCTCCTTGGCCGGGACAGAACTCCTACGAGCAGTACTTC
TRBV27	TRBJ2-5	TRBD2	-	CASSLGGGGQTQYF	TGTGCCAGCAGTTTAGGGGGGGGAGGGCAGACCCAGTACTTC
TRBV12-1	TRBJ1-2	-	-	CASVTGQGGGYTF	TGTGCCAGCGTGACGGGACAGGGGGGCGGCTACACCTTC
TRBV11-3	TRBJ1-3	-	-	CASSPRDGNTIYF	TGTGCCAGCAGCCCCCGCGATGGAAACACCATATATTTT
TRBV10-3	TRBJ1-1	-	-	CAISDSGENTEAFF	TGTGCCATCAGTGATTCAGGGGAGAACACTGAAGCTTTCTTT
TRBV2	TRBJ2-4	-	-	CASRASKGGGLVYF	TGTGCCAGCAGAGCCAGTAAGGGAGGGGGCTTAGTCTACTTC
TRBV7-2	TRBJ1-1	-	-	CASSSARGRPAEAFF	TGTGCCAGCAGCTCTGCGAGGGGCCGCCCCGCCGAGGCTTTCTTT
TRBV7-9	TRBJ2-7	TRBD2	-	CASSLTAGQGGFYEQYF	TGTGCCAGCAGCTTAACAGCGGGGCAGGGAGGTTTTTACGAGCAGTACTTC
TRBV11-2	TRBJ1-4	-	-	CASSLDRRGFEKLFF	TGTGCCAGCAGCTTAGATCGCAGGGGCTTTGAAAAACTGTTTTTT
TRBV5-1	TRBJ1-1	TRBD1	-	CASSALTGGNTEAFF	TGCGCCAGCAGCGCCCTGACAGGGGGCAACACTGAAGCTTTCTTT
TRBV2	TRBJ2-3	TRBD2	-	CATSPGLAGTDTQYF	TGTGCCACTAGCCCAGGGCTAGCGGGCACAGATACGCAGTATTTT
TRBV18	TRBJ1-4	-	medium-sized	CASSIRGSNEKLFF	TGTGCCAGCTCAATCAGGGGTTCTAATGAAAAACTGTTTTTT
TRBV5-1	TRBJ1-2	-	-	CASSLQDGGAGGYTF	TGCGCCAGCAGCTTGCAAGACGGTGGAGCGGGTGGCTACACCTTC
TRBV19	TRBJ2-3	-	-	CASSIGDTQYF	TGTGCCAGTAGTATAGGAGATACGCAGTATTTT
TRBV5-1	TRBJ2-7	-	-	CASSLLADTYEQYF	TGCGCCAGCAGCTTGCTGGCGGACACCTACGAGCAGTACTTC
TRBV2	TRBJ2-7	-	-	CASSELRGKSSYEQYF	TGTGCCAGCAGTGAGCTCCGAGGCAAGAGCTCCTACGAGCAGTACTTC
TRBV29-1	TRBJ2-7	-	-	CSVGGNSEQYF	TGCAGCGTTGGAGGAAACTCCGAGCAGTACTTC
TRBV7-9	TRBJ2-5	TRBD1	-	CASSLGTGGSQETQYF	TGTGCCAGCAGCTTAGGGACAGGGGGGTCGCAAGAGACCCAGTACTTC
TRBV7-9	TRBJ1-1	-	once	CASSLDYGAQTEAFF	TGTGCCAGCAGCTTAGACTACGGGGCGCAGACTGAAGCTTTCTTT
TRBV11-2	TRBJ2-4	TRBD2	-	CASSLGGTENIQYF	TGTGCCAGCAGCCTGGGGGGGACGGAAAACATTCAGTACTTC
TRBV21-1	TRBJ1-5	-	-	CASSKRGQGMNQPQHF	TGTGCCAGCAGCAAGAGGGGACAGGGCATGAATCAGCCCCAGCATTTT
TRBV5-6	TRBJ2-3	-	-	CASSLRSGNTDTQYF	TGTGCCAGCAGCCTAAGAAGTGGAAACACAGATACGCAGTATTTT
TRBV2	TRBJ1-3	-	few	CASSEDGSSGNTIYF	TGTGCCAGCAGTGAAGATGGGTCCTCTGGAAACACCATATATTTT
TRBV6-5	TRBJ1-2	TRBD1	-	CASSTGTGIGGYTF	TGTGCCAGCAGCACCGGGACAGGGATTGGTGGCTACACCTTC
TRBV6-5	TRBJ1-2	TRBD1	-	CASSYDRDYGYTF	TGTGCCAGCAGTTACGACAGGGACTATGGCTACACCTTC
TRBV11-2	TRBJ1-2	-	few	CASSLLAGNGYTF	TGTGCCAGCAGCTTATTGGCCGGGAATGGCTACACCTTC
TRBV29-1	TRBJ1-2	-	-	CSVEVYGTTGVYGYTF	TGCAGCGTTGAAGTCTACGGGACGACGGGGGTCTATGGCTACACCTTC
TRBV9	TRBJ1-2	-	-	CASSVASGNYGYTF	TGTGCCAGCAGCGTAGCTTCAGGGAACTATGGCTACACCTTC
TRBV6-1	TRBJ2-7	-	-	CASSEAGGGYEQYF	TGTGCCAGCAGTGAAGCTGGCGGAGGCTACGAGCAGTACTTC
TRBV7-9	TRBJ1-1	-	-	CASSLSRGAAEAFF	TGTGCCAGCAGCTTATCTCGAGGGGCTGCTGAAGCTTTCTTT
TRBV13	TRBJ2-2	-	-	CASIGSNTGELFF	TGTGCCAGCATCGGATCGAACACCGGGGAGCTGTTTTTT
TRBV7-9	TRBJ2-5	-	-	CASSRSGNQETQYF	TGTGCCAGCAGTAGGTCCGGGAACCAAGAGACCCAGTACTTC
TRBV29-1	TRBJ2-3	-	-	CSVEDRARLSTDTQYF	TGCAGCGTTGAAGATCGGGCGCGGTTAAGCACAGATACGCAGTATTTT
TRBV5-1	TRBJ2-7	TRBD2	-	CASSLTASGGALNEQYF	TGCGCCAGCAGCTTGACGGCTAGCGGGGGGGCCCTAAACGAGCAGTACTTC
TRBV5-8	TRBJ2-3	-	-	CASSLGGGGTDTQYF	TGTGCCAGCAGCTTGGGAGGGGGGGGCACAGATACGCAGTATTTT
TRBV7-2	TRBJ1-2	-	-	CASSLFWRRPAYGYTF	TGTGCCAGCAGCTTATTTTGGCGCAGGCCCGCTTATGGCTACACCTTC
TRBV4-1	TRBJ1-1	-	few	CASSQGRNTEAFF	TGCGCCAGCAGCCAAGGGCGGAACACTGAAGCTTTCTTT
TRBV6-6	TRBJ1-5	-	-	CASSYAYREPQHF	TGTGCCAGCAGTTACGCCTACAGGGAGCCCCAGCATTTT
TRBV29-1	TRBJ2-7	-	once	CSVCPTPLTTGQQQYF	TGCAGCGTTTGTCCCACTCCTCTCACGACAGGCCAACAGCAGTACTTC
TRBV6-1	TRBJ2-1	-	-	CASSLTGEGYNEQFF	TGTGCCAGCAGTCTAACAGGGGAGGGGTACAATGAGCAGTTCTTC
TRBV9	TRBJ1-6	-	few	CASSVGGEGSPLHF	TGTGCCAGCAGCGTTGGGGGTGAAGGTTCACCCCTCCACTTT
TRBV19	TRBJ1-5	TRBD1	-	CASSIEGTGDQPQHF	TGTGCCAGTAGTATAGAAGGGACAGGGGATCAGCCCCAGCATTTT
TRBV19	TRBJ2-1	-	few	CASSISPQVGNEQFF	TGTGCCAGTAGTATCTCTCCCCAGGTCGGCAATGAGCAGTTCTTC
TRBV7-3	TRBJ2-7	TRBD1	medium-sized	CASSPGQGRQYF	TGTGCCAGCAGCCCAGGACAGGGGAGGCAGTACTTC
TRBV11-2	TRBJ2-1	TRBD2	-	CASSLARGGTSGYNEQFF	TGTGCCAGCAGCTTAGCTCGGGGAGGGACTAGCGGGTACAATGAGCAGTTCTTC
TRBV9	TRBJ2-2	TRBD2	few	CASSLRTSHTGELFF	TGTGCCAGCAGCCTTAGGACTAGTCACACCGGGGAGCTGTTTTTT
TRBV5-1	TRBJ2-7	-	few	CASSLVVRGSYEQYF	TGCGCCAGCAGCTTGGTCGTCAGGGGCTCCTACGAGCAGTACTTC
TRBV7-8	TRBJ1-5	TRBD1	medium-sized	CASSSGTGGTQPQHF	TGTGCCAGCAGCTCGGGGACAGGGGGCACTCAGCCCCAGCATTTT
TRBV7-3	TRBJ2-6	-	few	CASSLTESGGGANVLTF	TGTGCCAGCAGCTTAACGGAGAGTGGTGGTGGGGCCAACGTCCTGACTTTC
TRBV4-1	TRBJ2-7	-	-	CASSLQGGHLSYEQYF	TGCGCCAGCAGCCTACAGGGGGGGCACCTCTCCTACGAGCAGTACTTC